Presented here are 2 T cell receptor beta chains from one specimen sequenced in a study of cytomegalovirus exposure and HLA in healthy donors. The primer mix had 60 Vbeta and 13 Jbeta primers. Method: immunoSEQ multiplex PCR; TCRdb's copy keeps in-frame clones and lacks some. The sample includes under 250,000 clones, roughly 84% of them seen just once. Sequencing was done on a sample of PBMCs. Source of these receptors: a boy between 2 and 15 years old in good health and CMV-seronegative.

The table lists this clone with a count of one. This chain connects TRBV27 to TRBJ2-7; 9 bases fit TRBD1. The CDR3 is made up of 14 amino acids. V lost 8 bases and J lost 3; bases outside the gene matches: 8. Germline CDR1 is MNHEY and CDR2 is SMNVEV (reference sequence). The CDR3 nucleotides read TGTGCCAGCGGGACAGGGAGTTCCTTCTACGAGCAGTACTTC. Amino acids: CASGTGSSFYEQYF.

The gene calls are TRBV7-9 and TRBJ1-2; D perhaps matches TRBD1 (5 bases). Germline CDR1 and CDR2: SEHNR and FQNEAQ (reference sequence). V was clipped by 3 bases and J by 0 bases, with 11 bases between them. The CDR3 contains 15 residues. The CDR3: CASSLGGPTNYGYTF. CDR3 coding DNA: TGTGCCAGCAGCTTGGGGGGACCCACTAACTATGGCTACACCTTC.